This T cell receptor (beta chain) is from a study of control samples from healthy donors and cancer patients. Clones were sequenced by immunoSEQ multiplex PCR, and TCRdb holds only the in-frame ones, with some missing. The sample includes approximately 190,000 clones, about 90% of them seen just once. The CDR3 is 14 residues long. V shed 4 bases and J shed 3 bases, with 11 bases lying between them. CDR1 is MRHNA, CDR2 SNTAGT, per germline. Sequencing input: blood. The gene calls are TRBV6-4 and TRBJ2-3; weak D call: TRBD1 (5 bases). The source is a man between 25 and 39 years old in good health. CDR3 nucleotide sequence: TGTGCCAGCAGTGGCGGCAGGGCGACAGATACGCAGTATTTT. Translated: CASSGGRATDTQYF.